This T cell receptor beta chain is from a study of regulatory T cells in long-lasting Graves disease. Specified time point: newly diagnosed GD, antithyroid drugs for less than 3 months. PBMCs were the source of the RNA used for TCR sequencing. Arm-PCR of CDR3 regions and iRepertoire HTBI primers were the basis on which TCR beta libraries were built. TCRdb itself ran the multiplex PCR reads through MiXCR, one entry per CDR3 protein. Of 400,000 to 550,000 distinct CDR3 sequences in the sample, roughly 15% are singletons; the top ten hold 9.5% to 12%. Findings of the study overall: Persistent Graves' patients showed less TCR diversity than newly diagnosed ones.

As regards this clonotype: The antigen is not known. The junction does not match germline at one end; this may be a read error.

CDR3 length equals 12 residues. The germline gives CDR1 SGHRS, CDR2 YFSETQ. Separately, the same data were catalogued under a study of T cells in Graves' hyperthyroidism and ophthalmopathy.

The sample consisted of peripheral blood mononuclear cells (PBMCs), taken at new diagnosis, from a patient treated with antithyroid drugs. The receptor was derived from a woman in her thirties with Graves disease. The rearrangement links TRBV5-1 to TRBJ1-1; D unresolved. The CDR3 reads CASSGQNTEDFF. As DNA, the CDR3 is TGCGCCAGCAGCGGGCAGAACACTGAAGATTTCTTT.